The clone carrying this T cell receptor (beta chain) was observed a handful of times. Its specificity is not known. A much larger clone lies a single base off, so this may be a read error. The CDR3 extends over 14 amino acids. CDR1 is SGHRS, CDR2 YFSETQ, per germline. With listed TCR primers and previously described methods, bulk TCR libraries were prepared. Each CDR3 protein gets one entry after TCRdb re-called the PCR reads with MiXCR. Counted here are about 640,000 distinct CDR3 sequences, about 20% occurring once; the ten biggest clones make up 0.7% to 1%. These data come from a study of molecular identifiers for immune sequencing clone quantification. Study findings and constraints: Over 99% of effector molecules, yet under 1% of naive-cell molecules, were held by clones above 20 RNA copies.

Libraries for naive CD8 T cells, which were made from about 20,000 to 1,000,000 sorted cells, drew on 10%, 30% or 50% of the RNA. For naive CD8 T cells, sorting used the CD8+CD4-CCR7+CD45RA+ phenotype. The sequencing sample was made of naive CD8+ T cells from blood, with Jurkat cell RNA spiked in. Subset described: FACS-sorted CD8+CD4-CCR7+CD45RA+ naive T cells. The chain links TRBV5-1 to TRBJ2-7, with TRBD2 matching over 7 bases. The receptor was isolated from a human donor in good health. Some libraries in this study had Jurkat cell RNA spiked in. CDR3 region: CASSSRSGAYKQYF. CDR3 sequence (DNA): TGCGCCAGCAGTTCCCGAAGCGGGGCCTACAAGCAGTACTTC. Full variable domain (missing parts from reference TRBV5-1 and TRBJ2-7): KAGVTQTPRYLIKTRGQQVTLSCSPISGHRSVSWYQQTPGQGLQFLFEYFSETQRNKGNFPGRFSGRQFSNSRSEMNVSTLELGDSALYLCASSSRSGAYKQYFGPGTRLTVT.